This TCR beta chain was identified during a study of beta chain features in type 1 diabetes. The study reverse transcribed the entire isolated RNA, so it sequenced expressed TCRB transcripts. Measured with immunoSEQ multiplex PCR; TCRdb has only the in-frame clones, and not every one. The repertoire includes just over 450,000 clones, approximately 30% of them detected once, and roughly 0.06% sits in the top ten. The CDR3 has 13 residues. Germline V gene sequence: CDR1 GTSNPN, CDR2 SVGIG (reference sequence). The germline V and J ends were trimmed by 7 bases and 0 bases, with 11 bases remaining between them.

What was sequenced was naive CD4+ T cells from blood. The receptor comes from a man aged 18 to 29 in good health. The rearrangement joins TRBV30 to TRBJ2-3, with D hard to call. DNA for the CDR3: TGTGCCTCTATAAGGGATAGCACAGATACGCAGTATTTT. It specifies CASIRDSTDTQYF.